The 4 T cell receptor beta chains listed next were all sequenced from one sample in a study of T cells in tuberculosis (dated by TCRdb to between 2018 and 2020). Libraries were constructed by the immunoSEQ multiplex PCR assay. What TCRdb holds here is the immuneACCESS table cut down to in-frame rearrangements. Part of the clones is not present; checked against another copy, under half of the missing clones reflect an unresolved V gene, and the others are unexplained. This sample holds over 40,000 clones; 95% were observed only once. 3% to 4% of the sample is in the top ten clones. The sample consisted of PBMCs. Every receptor here comes from a donor between 10 and 35 years old with latent tuberculosis or without tuberculosis infection.

The gene calls are TRBV25-1 and TRBJ2-7, with D perhaps TRBD1 (6 bases). Germline V CDR1 and CDR2: MGHDK, SYGVNS. Trimming pared 2 bases from V and 0 bases from J, leaving 11 bases between. This CDR3 contains 15 residues. CDR3 nucleotide sequence: TGTGCCAGCAGTGAAAAGGACAGTGGCTCCTACGAGCAGTACTTC. This gives the protein CASSEKDSGSYEQYF.

V is TRBV19 and J is TRBJ1-2; D remains ambiguous. This CDR3 comprises 10 residues. Per the germline V gene, CDR1 is LNHDA and CDR2 is SQIVND (reference sequence). Trimming cost V 10 bases and J 4 bases, with 7 bases left between them. Written as DNA, the CDR3 is TGTGCCATCAGAGGCTATGGCTACACCTTC. Its protein is CAIRGYGYTF. The full variable domain, with the rest looked up from reference TRBV19 and TRBJ1-2, is DGGITQSPKYLFRKEGQNVTLSCEQNLNHDAMYWYRQDPGQGLRLIYYSQIVNDFQKGDIAEGYSVSREKKESFPLTVTSAQKNPTAFYLCAIRGYGYTFGSGTRLTVV.

The V gene is TRBV9, the J gene TRBJ2-5, with D unclear. CDR3 size: 13 residues. Trimming pared 1 base from V and 5 bases from J, leaving 9 bases between. Germline assignment: CDR1 SGDLS and CDR2 YYNGEE. CDR3 coding DNA: TGTGCCAGCAGCGTACTCCCCGGGGAGACCCAGTACTTC. Residues: CASSVLPGETQYF.

The rearrangement uses TRBV7-9 and TRBJ1-2; D perhaps matches TRBD1 (6 bases). V gave up 1 base and J gave up 5 bases, with 8 bases separating them. This CDR3 comprises 13 residues. Germline V gene lookup returns CDR1 SEHNR and CDR2 FQNEAQ (reference sequence). This CDR3 is CASSLDQGYGYTF. The CDR3 DNA sequence: TGTGCCAGCAGCTTAGACCAGGGGTATGGCTACACCTTC.